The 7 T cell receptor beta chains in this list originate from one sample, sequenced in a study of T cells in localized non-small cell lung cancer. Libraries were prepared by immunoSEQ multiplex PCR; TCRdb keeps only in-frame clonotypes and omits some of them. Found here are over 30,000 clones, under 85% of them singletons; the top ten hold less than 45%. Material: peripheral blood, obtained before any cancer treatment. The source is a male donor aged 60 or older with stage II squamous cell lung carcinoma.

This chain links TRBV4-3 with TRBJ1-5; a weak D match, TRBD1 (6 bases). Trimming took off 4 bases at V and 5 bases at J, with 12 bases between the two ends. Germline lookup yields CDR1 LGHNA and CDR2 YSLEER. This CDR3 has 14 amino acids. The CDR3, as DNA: TGCGCCAGCAGCCCGGGGGCCTTCGATCAGCCCCAGCATTTT. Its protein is CASSPGAFDQPQHF.

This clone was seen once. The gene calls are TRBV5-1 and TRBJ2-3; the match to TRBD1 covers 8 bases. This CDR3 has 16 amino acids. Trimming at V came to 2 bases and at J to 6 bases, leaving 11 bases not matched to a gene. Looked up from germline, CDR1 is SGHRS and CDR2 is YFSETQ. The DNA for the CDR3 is TGCGCCAGCAGCTTTAAGCCGACAGGGGAAATGGATACGCAGTATTTT. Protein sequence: CASSFKPTGEMDTQYF.

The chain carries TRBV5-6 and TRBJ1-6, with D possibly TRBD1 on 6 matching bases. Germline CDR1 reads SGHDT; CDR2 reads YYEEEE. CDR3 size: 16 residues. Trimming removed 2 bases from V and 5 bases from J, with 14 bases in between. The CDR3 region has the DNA TGTGCCAGCAGCTTAAATCGACAGGACAATAATTCACCCCTCCACTTT. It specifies CASSLNRQDNNSPLHF.

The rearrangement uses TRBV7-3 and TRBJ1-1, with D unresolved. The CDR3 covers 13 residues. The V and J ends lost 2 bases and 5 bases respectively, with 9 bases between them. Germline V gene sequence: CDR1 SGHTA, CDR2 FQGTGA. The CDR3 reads CASSLESGTEAFF. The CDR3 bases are TGTGCCAGCAGCTTAGAGTCTGGGACTGAAGCTTTCTTT.

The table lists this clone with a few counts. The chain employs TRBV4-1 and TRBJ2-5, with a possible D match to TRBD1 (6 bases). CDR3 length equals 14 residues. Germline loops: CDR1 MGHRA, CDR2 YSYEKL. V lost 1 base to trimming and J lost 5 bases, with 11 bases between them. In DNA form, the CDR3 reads TGCGCCAGCAGCCAAGCACAGGGTGATGAGACCCAGTACTTC. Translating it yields CASSQAQGDETQYF.

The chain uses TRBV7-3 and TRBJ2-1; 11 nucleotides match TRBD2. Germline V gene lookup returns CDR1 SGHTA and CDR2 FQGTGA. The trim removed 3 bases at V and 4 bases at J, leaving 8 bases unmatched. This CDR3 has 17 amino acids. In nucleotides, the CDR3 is TGTGCCAGCAGCTTGCTAGCGGGGGGCCTTTTATACAATGAGCAGTTCTTC. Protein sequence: CASSLLAGGLLYNEQFF.

The CDR3 coding sequence is TGTGCCAGCAGCCAATGGACTTCTAGCGGGAGGTCCACAGATACGCAGTATTTT. It yields the protein CASSQWTSSGRSTDTQYF. The chain carries TRBV4-2 and TRBJ2-3; the match to TRBD2 covers 11 bases. The CDR3 contains 18 residues. The germline CDR1 and CDR2 sequences are LGHNA and YNFKEQ. The ends lost 2 bases at V and 2 bases at J; junction bases unmatched: 9.